This T cell receptor (beta chain) originates from a study of blood T cell repertoires in COVID-19. Study background: The samples span acute and convalescent COVID-19 from the United States, Italy and Spain. Sources were T cells, B-cell-depleted T cells, or PBMCs; the material itself was cDNA or gDNA.

The authors' processing: The authors estimated nucleated cell counts from reference gene primer amplification. Using immunoSEQ multiplex PCR, the repertoire was profiled, and TCRdb retains in-frame clones only, with some absent. From that table come the V and J calls and clone size; the DNA was used to work out D and trimming. The sample carries fewer than 85,000 clones, over 65% recorded once. CDR3 size: 15 residues. Trimming removed 0 bases from V and 3 bases from J; junction bases left unmatched: 4. From germline, CDR1 is LGHNA and CDR2 YSLEER. The clonotype was recovered from a human donor with acute or convalescent COVID-19. The donor label of this sample is uncertain. This chain joins TRBV4-3 and TRBJ2-7, with TRBD2 matching 8 bases. The specimen sequenced was peripheral blood. CDR3 DNA sequence: TGCGCCAGCAGCCAAGATCCGGGACTAGTCTACGAGCAGTACTTC. It yields the protein CASSQDPGLVYEQYF.